The clone carrying this T cell receptor (beta chain) appeared a single time. The sample is drawn from a study of blood T cell repertoires in COVID-19. Study context: From T cells, B-cell-depleted T cells, or PBMCs came the material, which was cDNA or gDNA.

Germline V CDR1 and CDR2: SGHRS, YFSETQ. V was pared by 1 base and J by 0 bases, with 17 bases between. This CDR3 has 18 residues. This table comes from immunoSEQ multiplex PCR, and its TCRdb copy is limited to in-frame clones, with some not included. The sample includes 250,000 to 300,000 clones, about nine tenths of them seen just once. Material: peripheral blood. V usage is TRBV5-1 and J usage is TRBJ2-1; tentatively, D is TRBD2 (5 bases). This clonotype was sampled from a woman in her 30s with COVID-19, enrolled during active disease. CDR3 amino acids: CASSLREPAESSYNEQFF. In DNA, the CDR3 is TGCGCCAGCAGCTTGAGGGAGCCGGCGGAGAGCTCCTACAATGAGCAGTTCTTC.